These 17 T cell receptor beta chains share one sample of origin, sequenced in a study of T cells in Graves' hyperthyroidism and ophthalmopathy. It was RNA transcripts that yielded the amplified TCR beta CDR3 regions. Researchers ran a first-round RT-PCR on the TCR CDR3 using the HTBI primer set. From the multiplex PCR reads, TCRdb called clonotypes with MiXCR, one entry per CDR3 protein. The table lists a few hundred thousand distinct CDR3 sequences, about half of them singletons, with about 7.8% in the top ten. Material for sequencing was peripheral blood or thyroid tissue (not recorded which). These receptor sequences come from a woman aged 18-29 years with Graves' hyperthyroidism.

The rearrangement uses TRBV2 and TRBJ2-7; 12 bases map to TRBD1. The junction had 13 bases not matched to a gene; V was cut back by 7 bases and J by 3 bases. The germline CDR1 and CDR2 sequences are SNHLY and FYNNEI. The CDR3 consists of 17 residues. CDR3 DNA sequence: TGTGCCAGCACCACTACCAAAGGGACAGGGGGCTTCTACGAGCAGTACTTC. Residues: CASTTTKGTGGFYEQYF.

This clonotype was observed at least ten times. This chain links TRBV7-6 with TRBJ2-2; D could derive from TRBD1 or TRBD2 (6 bases each). Germline V gene sequence: CDR1 SGHVS, CDR2 FNYEAQ. Trimming took off 1 base at V and 4 bases at J, with 13 bases between the two ends. CDR3 size: 16 residues. The CDR3 is CASSLDAGHVTGELFF. The CDR3, as DNA: TGTGCCAGCAGCTTAGATGCGGGACACGTCACCGGGGAGCTGTTTTTT.

Only a few counts were recorded for this clonotype. The J gene is TRBJ2-1, the V gene TRBV9; D call uncertain. Trimming shortened V by 4 bases and J by 2 bases, and 16 bases separated the two germline ends. CDR1 is SGDLS and CDR2 is YYNGEE in the germline V gene. CDR3 size: 16 residues. The CDR3, as DNA: TGTGCCAGCAGCCCCCGACCCCTTGGGACCTACAATGAGCAGTTCTTC. Translated: CASSPRPLGTYNEQFF.

With respect to this clonotype: This may arise from a read error, as a much more abundant clone is one base away. As DNA, the CDR3 is TGTGCCAGCAGGCCCATATTTGCGGAAGAGACCCAGTACTTC. Translation gives CASRPIFAEETQYF. The J gene is TRBJ2-5, the V gene TRBV6-1; D uncertain. The CDR3 extends over 14 amino acids. The germline V and J ends were trimmed by 6 bases and 3 bases, with 14 bases remaining between them. CDR1 is MNHNS, CDR2 SASEGT, per germline.

Worth noting for this clonotype: The conserved closing phenylalanine or tryptophan is absent in this CDR3, likely reflecting a read error. V is TRBV20-1 and J is TRBJ2-7, with TRBD1 matching over 10 bases. The CDR3 is 13 amino acids. Losses at the gene ends were 4 bases for V and 6 bases for J; bases not matched to a gene: 6. In germline, CDR1 is DFQATT, CDR2 SNEGSKA (reference sequence). CDR3: CSANRDRGGEQYL. The DNA for the CDR3 is TGCAGTGCTAACCGGGACAGGGGTGGCGAGCAGTACCTC.

This clonotype was seen ten or more times. The chain combines TRBV20-1 with TRBJ2-7; 12 positions agree with TRBD1. J lost 4 bases, V lost 6 bases, and 4 bases had no gene match. CDR1 is DFQATT and CDR2 is SNEGSKA in the germline V gene (reference sequence). This CDR3 is built from 13 residues. CDR3 protein: CSAGTGGFYEQYF. The DNA for the CDR3 is TGCAGTGCCGGGACAGGGGGCTTTTACGAGCAGTACTTC.

This clonotype showed up many times. The rearrangement joins TRBV29-1 to TRBJ1-1; 8 bases are shared with TRBD1. J was trimmed by 7 bases and V by 7 bases; bases with no gene match: 14. The CDR3 is 14 amino acids. CDR1 SQVTM and CDR2 ANQGSEA come from the germline V gene. CDR3 nucleotide sequence: TGCAGCGGATCTTCGACAGGGGCTGCCGATGAAGCTTTCTTT. Translating it yields CSGSSTGAADEAFF.

This clonotype showed up many times. The chain has TRBV5-1 and TRBJ1-2; D uncertain. Trimming removed 0 bases from V and 0 bases from J, with 12 bases in between. This CDR3 has 16 residues. Germline-derived CDR1 and CDR2 are SGHRS and YFSETQ. CDR3 loop: CASSLAVGNSNYGYTF. CDR3 sequence (DNA): TGCGCCAGCAGCTTGGCAGTGGGGAACTCTAACTATGGCTACACCTTC.

The rearrangement joins TRBV29-1 to TRBJ1-1, with 8 bases fitting TRBD1. V shed 4 bases, J shed 11 bases, and the junction held 6 bases outside the gene matches. Germline CDR1 is SQVTM and CDR2 is ANQGSEA. The CDR3 is 11 residues long. CDR3 residues: CSVGMDRAAFF. The CDR3 region has the DNA TGCAGCGTTGGTATGGACAGGGCTGCTTTCTTT.

The chain links TRBV7-9 to TRBJ2-7; unclear D gene. The germline V gene has CDR1 SEHNR and CDR2 FQNEAQ (reference sequence). V was shortened by 4 bases and J by 2 bases, with 9 bases between the two germline ends. The CDR3 runs to 13 residues. Written as DNA, the CDR3 is TGTGCCAGCAGCTCGACCGAGACCTACGAGCAGTACTTC. The encoded protein is CASSSTETYEQYF.

The J gene is TRBJ2-7, the V gene TRBV7-6, with 11 bases lining up with TRBD2. Germline V gene lookup returns CDR1 SGHVS and CDR2 FNYEAQ. The V segment lost 2 bases and the J segment 3 bases; nucleotides outside the gene matches: 3. This CDR3 has 15 amino acids. CDR3 in DNA: TGTGCCAGCAGCTTAACTAGCGGGAGTCGCTACGAGCAGTACTTC. Its translation: CASSLTSGSRYEQYF.

This chain connects TRBV20-1 to TRBJ2-2; no firm D call. The ends were cut back, 6 bases at V and 9 bases at J, with 14 bases in the middle. Germline CDR1 is DFQATT and CDR2 is SNEGSKA (reference sequence). This CDR3 has 12 residues. CDR3 region: CSAAHRARELFF. Here the CDR3 DNA reads TGCAGTGCCGCTCACCGTGCGAGGGAGCTGTTTTTT.

The chain couples TRBV12-5 to TRBJ1-1; D possibly corresponds to TRBD1 (5 bases). CDR1 is LGHNT, CDR2 FRNRAP, per germline. This CDR3 has 15 residues. V lost 1 base and J 11 bases, leaving 20 bases between the germline ends. CDR3 nucleotide sequence: TGTGCTAGTGGTTTGGGTCCCAGGTCCTCCTGGGGGGCTTTCTTT. This codes for CASGLGPRSSWGAFF.

This clonotype was recorded at least ten times. The V gene is TRBV5-6, the J gene TRBJ1-2, with D perhaps TRBD1 (5 bases). V was cut by 0 bases and J by 12 bases, with 18 bases left in between. This CDR3 has 14 amino acids. CDR1 SGHDT and CDR2 YYEEEE come from the germline V gene. The CDR3 sequence: CASSLASDSAGNTF. The CDR3 DNA reads as TGTGCCAGCAGCTTGGCGTCCGACAGTGCTGGAAACACCTTC.

The chain employs TRBV10-3 and TRBJ2-2, with D tentatively TRBD1 (5 bases). In germline, CDR1 is ENHRY, CDR2 SYGVKD. With 10 bases removed from V and 6 bases from J, the gap between germline ends came to 15 bases. The CDR3 consists of 13 residues. The CDR3 loop is CASGHVGPGELFF. The CDR3 region has the DNA TGTGCCAGCGGCCATGTGGGGCCCGGGGAGCTGTTTTTT.

This chain connects TRBV20-1 to TRBJ1-6; tentative D call: TRBD1 (5 bases). This CDR3 has 14 residues. With 4 bases removed from V and 7 bases from J, the gap between germline ends came to 14 bases. Germline V gene sequence: CDR1 DFQATT, CDR2 SNEGSKA (reference sequence). CDR3 nucleotides: TGCAGTGCTACAGAAGGGACCGGAAATTCACCCCTCCACTTT. It specifies CSATEGTGNSPLHF.

This rearrangement joins TRBV10-3 to TRBJ2-7, with D maybe TRBD2 (5 bases). Germline V lookup: CDR1 ENHRY, CDR2 SYGVKD. With 2 bases removed from V and 7 bases from J, the gap between germline ends came to 6 bases. The CDR3 has 11 amino acids. CDR3 nucleotide sequence: TGTGCCATCAGTGAGCAGCGGGAGCAGTACTTC. This codes for CAISEQREQYF.